The rows below give T cell receptor beta chains drawn from one sample of a study of blood T cell repertoires in COVID-19. TCRdb keeps only in-frame clones here, not all; method: immunoSEQ multiplex PCR. The table has 250,000 to 350,000 clones, 70% to 90% seen once. The specimen sequenced was peripheral blood. All receptors come from a woman in her fifties or sixties with acute or convalescent COVID-19. The CDR3 runs from the conserved cysteine through the conserved F or W. Fields, in order: clone size, V gene, CDR3 length, CDR3 protein. Clone size, where shown, is once, few, many, or a class for clones that have expanded.

>.|TRBV4-2|17
CASSQELAGAQSETQYF
>.|TRBV19|16
CASRPRGGGPTDTQYF
>.|TRBV27|14
CASSSRGQGLGYTF
>.|TRBV6-2/TRBV6-3|13
CASSYASEVTQYF
>.|TRBV29-1|15
CSVQTGTGNLYEQYF
>.|TRBV30|14
CAWSVLGRVREQYF
>.|TRBV6-2/TRBV6-3|14
CASSDRERDTEAFF
>.|TRBV27|14
CASRRGQGIYEQYF
>.|TRBV5-1|15
CASSLGSPGTGELFF
>once|TRBV19|17
CASSIGVTSGSYNEQFF
>.|TRBV4-3|16
CASSQVGTGRVDGYTF
>once|TRBV28|14
CASNLAGRTDTQYF
>.|TRBV24-1|15
CATSDPSGRNNEQFF
>.|TRBV5-5|13
CASSGQGAIGYTF
>.|TRBV7-6|16
CASSFGHPTSYNEQFF
>once|TRBV7-8|18
CASSLGLAGVQSYNEQFF
>.|TRBV12-2|15
CASRSQGTANQPQHF
>.|TRBV7-2|14
CASSFEGQRYGYTF
>.|TRBV28|17
CASIGRTRLAGVVEQYF
>.|TRBV7-3|15
CASSLLSSYNSPLHF
>once|TRBV10-1|15
CASGIPGQLHYEQYF
>.|TRBV28|14
CASSPGGYTGELFF
>.|TRBV19|16
CASSIARAGPRETQYF
>.|TRBV27|16
CASSLSPSGATDTQYF
>.|TRBV30|14
CAWRIQGFRTEAFF
>.|TRBV5-1|14
CASSSQGSGEKLFF
>.|TRBV28|13
CASTLGLAYGQFF
>.|TRBV7-8|12
CASSLDPRWPHF
>.|TRBV5-1|14
CASSPETGGTEAFF
>.|TRBV12-5|16
CASGLVNGQLPYEQYF
>.|TRBV27|13
CASSPRTGLEQFF
>few|TRBV12-3/TRBV12-4|11
CASSRWDTQYF
>.|TRBV7-7|13
CASSRTGLETQYF
>.|TRBV29-1|13
CSVFRGTNEKLFF
>few|TRBV18|15
CASEGLAGVDNEQFF
>.|TRBV19|11
CASSGALGYTF
>.|TRBV4-2|15
CASSQDLAGGNIQYF
>.|TRBV28|16
CASSLAGAQSTDTQYF
>.|TRBV29-1|14
CSVSGLAGAYEQYF
>.|TRBV30|11
CAWSLAGSQFF
>.|TRBV18|15
CASSPPGGRAVEQYF
>.|TRBV28|15
CASRGDRYSGNTIYF
>few|TRBV5-1|15
CASGTGHGGTGELFF
>.|TRBV5-6|14
CASSLVRGLDEQYF
>.|TRBV6-5|15
CASSYSTGVVTEAFF
>.|TRBV24-1|15
CATRSRQVLNTEAFF
>.|TRBV18|14
CASSPGTGRIEAFF
>once|TRBV5-5|15
CASSWWRDSGNTIYF
>.|TRBV28|16
CASSLGQGAFYYGYTF